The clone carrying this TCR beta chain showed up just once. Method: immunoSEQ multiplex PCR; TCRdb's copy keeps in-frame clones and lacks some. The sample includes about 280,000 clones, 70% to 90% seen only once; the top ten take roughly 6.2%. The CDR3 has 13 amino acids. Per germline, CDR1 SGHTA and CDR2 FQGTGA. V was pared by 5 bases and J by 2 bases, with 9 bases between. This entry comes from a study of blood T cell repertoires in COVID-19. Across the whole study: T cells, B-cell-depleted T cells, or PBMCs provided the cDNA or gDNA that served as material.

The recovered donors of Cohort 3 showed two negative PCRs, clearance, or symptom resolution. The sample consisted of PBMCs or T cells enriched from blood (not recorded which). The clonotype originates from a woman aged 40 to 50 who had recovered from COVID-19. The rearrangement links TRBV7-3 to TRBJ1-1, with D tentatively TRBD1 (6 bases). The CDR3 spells CASSAGANTEAFF. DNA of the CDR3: TGTGCCAGCAGCGCAGGGGCAAACACTGAAGCTTTCTTT. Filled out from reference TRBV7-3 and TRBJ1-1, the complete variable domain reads GAGVSQTPSNKVTEKGKYVELRCDPISGHTALYWYRQSLGQGPEFLIYFQGTGAADDSGLPNDRFFAVRPEGSVSTLKIQRTERGDSAVYLCASSAGANTEAFFGQGTRLTVV.